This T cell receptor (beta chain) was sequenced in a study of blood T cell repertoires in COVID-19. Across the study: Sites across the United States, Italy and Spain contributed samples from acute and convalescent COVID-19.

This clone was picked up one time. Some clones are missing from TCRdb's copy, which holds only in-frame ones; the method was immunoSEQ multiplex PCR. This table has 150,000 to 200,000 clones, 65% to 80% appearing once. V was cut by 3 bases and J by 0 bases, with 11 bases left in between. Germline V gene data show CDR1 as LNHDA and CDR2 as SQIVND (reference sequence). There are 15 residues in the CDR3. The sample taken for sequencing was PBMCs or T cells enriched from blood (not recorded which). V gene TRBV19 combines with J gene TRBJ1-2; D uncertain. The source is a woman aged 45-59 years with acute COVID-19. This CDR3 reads CASSIKPSANYGYTF. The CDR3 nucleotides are TGTGCCAGTAGTATTAAACCTTCAGCTAACTATGGCTACACCTTC.